A selection of T cell receptor beta chains follows, all from one sample in a study of cytomegalovirus exposure and HLA in healthy donors. The data were produced by immunoSEQ multiplex PCR, yet TCRdb's version contains in-frame clones alone and is incomplete. The table shows some 55,000 clones, with about 80% occurring only once. The sequenced sample was PBMCs. Receptor source: a man aged 40-50 years in good health and CMV-seronegative. The CDR3 runs from the conserved cysteine through the conserved F or W. D genes are given only for firm matches. A clone size is listed for some rows: how often the clone was seen (once, few, many), or a class if it is expanded.

>TRBV19|-|TRBJ1-3|14|few
CASSPRQLGNTIYF
TGTGCCAGTAGCCCCCGACAGCTCGGAAACACCATATATTTT
>TRBV2|-|TRBJ2-1|14|-
CASSVPTAYNEQFF
TGTGCCAGCAGTGTTCCGACAGCCTACAATGAGCAGTTCTTC
>TRBV2|-|TRBJ1-2|14|-
CASSGRSGRYGYTF
TGTGCCAGCAGTGGTCGCAGTGGGCGCTATGGCTACACCTTC
>TRBV28|-|TRBJ2-7|15|-
CASSLWAGVTYEQYF
TGTGCCAGCAGTTTATGGGCAGGGGTTACCTACGAGCAGTACTTC
>TRBV4-2|TRBD1|TRBJ2-1|18|-
CASSQDPPRQGSYNEQFF
TGTGCCAGCAGCCAAGATCCCCCCCGACAGGGGTCTTACAATGAGCAGTTCTTC
>TRBV4-3|-|TRBJ2-3|12|few
CASRDRPDTQYF
TGCGCCAGCAGAGACAGACCAGATACGCAGTATTTT
>TRBV6-1|-|TRBJ2-3|17|-
CASSEFGWGGATDTQYF
TGTGCCAGCAGTGAGTTTGGTTGGGGCGGGGCGACAGATACGCAGTATTTT
>TRBV11-2|-|TRBJ2-2|15|-
CASSLRRENTGELFF
TGTGCCAGCAGCTTACGACGGGAAAACACCGGGGAGCTGTTTTTT
>TRBV27|-|TRBJ1-6|14|once
CASSLGRAKSPLHF
TGTGCCAGCAGTTTAGGCAGGGCTAAATCACCCCTCCACTTT
>TRBV11-2|TRBD2|TRBJ2-2|16|-
CASSLGVREGTGELFF
TGTGCCAGCAGCTTAGGAGTTAGGGAGGGCACCGGGGAGCTGTTTTTT
>TRBV10-3|-|TRBJ2-5|15|-
CAISVFGGLEETQYF
TGTGCCATCAGTGTTTTTGGAGGGCTTGAAGAGACCCAGTACTTC
>TRBV30|-|TRBJ1-4|15|-
CAWTTGKGLGEKLFF
TGTGCCTGGACCACGGGAAAGGGTTTAGGTGAAAAACTGTTTTTT
>TRBV9|-|TRBJ1-2|14|-
CASSVNHQDYGYTF
TGTGCCAGCAGCGTAAATCACCAGGACTATGGCTACACCTTC
>TRBV14|-|TRBJ2-4|14|-
CASSQDEGVRIQYF
TGTGCCAGCAGCCAAGATGAGGGAGTCCGCATTCAGTACTTC
>TRBV29-1|TRBD1|TRBJ1-1|11|few
CSVEQGARAFF
TGCAGCGTCGAACAGGGGGCTCGAGCTTTCTTT
>TRBV5-1|TRBD1|TRBJ2-3|15|-
CASSFGDRIGDTQYF
TGCGCCAGCAGCTTTGGGGACAGGATTGGAGATACGCAGTATTTT
>TRBV5-1|-|TRBJ2-7|12|-
CASRGDSYEQYF
TGCGCCAGCAGGGGAGACTCCTACGAGCAGTACTTC
>TRBV10-3|-|TRBJ2-1|13|-
CAISEFGRGEQFF
TGTGCCATCAGTGAGTTTGGTAGGGGGGAGCAGTTCTTC
>TRBV30|-|TRBJ2-7|13|-
CAWRRQGLYEQYF
TGTGCCTGGAGGCGACAGGGACTCTACGAGCAGTACTTC
>TRBV9|-|TRBJ2-5|14|-
CASSVASFPETQYF
TGTGCCAGCAGCGTAGCGAGTTTCCCAGAGACCCAGTACTTC
>TRBV6-6|-|TRBJ1-2|11|-
CASSPRGGYTF
TGTGCCAGCAGCCCCAGGGGTGGCTACACCTTC
>TRBV29-1|-|TRBJ2-2|15|-
CSVARGQTNTGELFF
TGCAGCGTCGCTAGGGGACAAACGAACACCGGGGAGCTGTTTTTT
>TRBV19|-|TRBJ1-2|16|-
CASSVPRAGLNYGYTF
TGTGCCAGTAGTGTTCCGAGGGCCGGACTAAACTATGGCTACACCTTC
>TRBV18|TRBD2|TRBJ2-1|15|once
CASSPNRGTNNEQFF
TGTGCCAGCTCACCAAATCGGGGGACTAACAATGAGCAGTTCTTC
>TRBV15|-|TRBJ1-4|14|-
CATSRDGRGEKLFF
TGTGCCACCAGCAGAGATGGGAGGGGTGAAAAACTGTTTTTT
>TRBV5-8|-|TRBJ2-1|15|-
CASSKDSPSYNEQFF
TGTGCCAGCAGCAAGGACAGCCCCTCCTACAATGAGCAGTTCTTC
>TRBV6-6|-|TRBJ1-5|14|once
CASSKEQYNQPQHF
TGTGCCAGCAGCAAGGAACAGTACAATCAGCCCCAGCATTTT
>TRBV27|-|TRBJ1-2|13|-
CASSPTQGSGYTF
TGTGCCAGCAGCCCAACACAGGGTTCTGGCTACACCTTC
>TRBV19|TRBD2|TRBJ2-1|18|once
CASSGVGTSGGNYNEQFF
TGTGCCAGTAGTGGTGTCGGGACTAGCGGGGGAAACTACAATGAGCAGTTCTTC
>TRBV7-2|-|TRBJ2-2|14|-
CASSLTGLTGELFF
TGTGCCAGCAGCTTAACAGGGCTTACCGGGGAGCTGTTTTTT
>TRBV19|-|TRBJ1-2|15|-
CASSLSDRGDYGYTF
TGTGCCAGTAGTCTCTCGGACAGAGGCGACTATGGCTACACCTTC